This TCR beta chain appears in the sequencing data of a study of early T cells in non-severe SARS-CoV-2 infection. Study in general: Bulk RNA isolated from unsorted whole blood underwent sequencing; chains were not paired. Study-level points and caveats: Missing private and CD4 specificities, VDJdb matching favored anti-spike CD8 responses.

The CDR3 consists of 13 residues. The germline V and J ends were trimmed by 2 bases and 4 bases, with 5 bases remaining between them. Germline V gene sequence: CDR1 MNHEY, CDR2 SVGAGI. This clonotype was detected a few times. Its antigen is currently unknown. Unique molecular identifiers were attached to individual cDNA molecules. TCRdb reprocessed the 5' RACE reads with MiXCR, giving one entry per CDR3 protein. Of some 88,000 distinct CDR3 sequences in the sample, 16% were seen once. This TCR was sampled from an adult who was a healthcare worker with PCR-confirmed SARS-CoV-2 infection or an uninfected control (not recorded which). The chain combines TRBV6-5 with TRBJ2-2; D not resolved. The starting material was whole blood, obtained at baseline. CDR3 coding DNA: TGTGCCAGCAGTTACAAGGTCACCGGGGAGCTGTTTTTT. It yields the protein CASSYKVTGELFF.